This entry features one T cell receptor (beta chain) sequence. The sample comes from a study of CD8 T cells in Susac syndrome. Reverse transcription of roughly 0.5 to 1 ug RNA was carried out with random hexamers. Amplification of TCR beta CDR3 was carried out by immunoSEQ multiplex PCR, which covered 54 Vbeta and 13 Jbeta segments. TCRdb analysed the immunoSEQ multiplex PCR reads with MiXCR anew, one entry per CDR3 protein. The profile shows about 150,000 distinct CDR3 sequences, roughly 95% of them singletons. Sequencing of TCR beta, carried out with a high-throughput approach, was applied to CD8+ and CD4+ T cells from the blood. Treatment-naive patients with stable or active relapsing-remitting disease were the multiple sclerosis controls. Negative isolation was applied to CD8+ and CD4+ T cells, and FACS enrichment was applied to TEMRA cells. The CDR3 is 14 residues long. Germline lookup yields CDR1 MNHEY and CDR2 SMNVEV (reference sequence). With 7 bases removed from V and 3 bases from J, the gap between germline ends came to 15 bases.

Sequenced input: CD8+ T cells from PBMCs. V gene TRBV27 combines with J gene TRBJ1-1; tentatively, D is TRBD1 (6 bases). This receptor was identified in a human donor with multiple sclerosis. The CDR3 DNA follows: TGTGCCAGCACCCCTCGGGGGGGCGACACTGAAGCTTTCTTT. Translating it yields CASTPRGGDTEAFF.